This TCR beta chain came from a study of shared clonotypes between healthy human individuals. Study context: The cohort comprised a couple of women and a few men. Their ages spanned 18 to 49 years. Findings of the study overall: The study generally estimated greater richness for naive than memory subsets. Among donors, sharing of clonotypes was expected to be affected by sequencing depth.

On this clone itself: What it binds is unknown.

Measured with immunoSEQ multiplex PCR; TCRdb has only the in-frame clones, and not every one. The data show roughly 2.6 million clones, over 85% seen once. V gave up 4 bases and J gave up 6 bases; unmatched junction bases: 3. The germline V gene has CDR1 SGHRS and CDR2 YFSETQ. The CDR3 consists of 12 residues. Healthy HIV-negative adults with no recent acute infections or vaccinations were recruited as donors. Specimen: naive CD4+ T cells sorted from blood. Subset defined: CD45RA+ positively selected. The clonotype comes from a man in his late teens or twenties in good health. The chain links TRBV5-1 to TRBJ1-2; 7 bases agree with TRBD1. The CDR3 loop is CASSNRGDGYTF. In DNA, the CDR3 is TGCGCCAGCAGCAACAGGGGTGATGGCTACACCTTC.